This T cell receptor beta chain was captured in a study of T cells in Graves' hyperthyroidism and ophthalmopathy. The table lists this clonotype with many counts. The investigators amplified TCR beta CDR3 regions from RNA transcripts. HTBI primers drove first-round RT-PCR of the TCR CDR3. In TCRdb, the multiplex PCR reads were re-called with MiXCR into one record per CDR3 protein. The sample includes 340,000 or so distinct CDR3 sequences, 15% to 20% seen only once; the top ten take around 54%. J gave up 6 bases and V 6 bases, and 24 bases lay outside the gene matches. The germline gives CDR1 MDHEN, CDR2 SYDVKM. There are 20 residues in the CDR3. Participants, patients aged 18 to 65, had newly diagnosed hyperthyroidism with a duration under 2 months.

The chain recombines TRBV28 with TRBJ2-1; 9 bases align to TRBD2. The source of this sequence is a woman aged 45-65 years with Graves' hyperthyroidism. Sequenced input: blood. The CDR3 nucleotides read TGTGCCAGCAGACCCAACTGGGCTAGCGGGATTCAACCCCACCTCAATGAGCAGTTCTTC. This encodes CASRPNWASGIQPHLNEQFF.